Following are 11 T cell receptor beta chains from one sample sequenced in a study of shared clonotypes between healthy human individuals. Sequenced by immunoSEQ multiplex PCR; TCRdb stores in-frame clones only, minus some. The table lists 2 million to 2.5 million clones, 85% to 95% of them singletons. The sample consisted of naive CD4+ T cells from PBMCs. The subset: CD45RA+ positively selected. Receptors originate from a man aged 18 to 30 in good health. Some clones in this sample may be carry-over from other donors' samples.

CDR3 nucleotides: TGTGCCAGCTCACTACAGGGGGGGCCGTATGAGCAGTTCTTC. This codes for CASSLQGGPYEQFF. The J gene is TRBJ2-1, the V gene TRBV18, with a weak D call TRBD1 (8 bases). The germline gives CDR1 KGHSH, CDR2 LQKENI. This CDR3 region has 14 residues. V was clipped by 4 bases and J by 8 bases, with 15 bases between them.

The chain employs TRBV27 and TRBJ1-2; 7 positions agree with TRBD1. V lost 6 bases, J lost 3 bases, and 10 bases stayed unmatched. The length of the CDR3 is 15 residues. Germline CDR1 reads MNHEY; CDR2 reads SMNVEV (reference sequence). The CDR3 coding sequence is TGTGCCAGCAGATCTAACCGGGACAGCTACTATGGCTACACCTTC. Its translation: CASRSNRDSYYGYTF.

The chain combines TRBV28 with TRBJ2-5; 10 bases are a match to TRBD1. From germline, CDR1 is MDHEN and CDR2 SYDVKM. The CDR3 spans 18 residues. The ends lost 6 bases at V and 7 bases at J; junction bases unmatched: 20. In DNA form, the CDR3 reads TGTGCCAGCAGCCGCCCGGGACAGGGGATCGTGGGGGTTGCGACCCAGTACTTC. It is translated as CASSRPGQGIVGVATQYF.

The chain couples TRBV4-2 to TRBJ1-1; D possibly corresponds to TRBD1 (6 bases). The CDR3 has 16 residues. Trimming shortened V by 4 bases and J by 5 bases, and 20 bases separated the two germline ends. In germline, CDR1 is LGHNA, CDR2 YNFKEQ. The CDR3 region is CASSPTPRGRKTEAFF. DNA for the CDR3: TGTGCCAGCAGCCCTACCCCCAGGGGCAGAAAAACTGAAGCTTTCTTT.

The gene calls are TRBV28 and TRBJ1-1; TRBD1 matches 7 bases. The V gene's germline CDR1 is MDHEN and CDR2 SYDVKM. The length of the CDR3 is 15 residues. The junction had 7 bases not matched to a gene; V was cut back by 6 bases and J by 0 bases. Written as DNA, the CDR3 is TGTGCCAGCAGCACCGGGACAGCCATGAACACTGAAGCTTTCTTT. Translating it yields CASSTGTAMNTEAFF.

This clone has only one observation. V and J are TRBV7-2 and TRBJ2-1, with 7 bases identical to TRBD2. After removal of 3 bases from V and 7 bases from J, the junction contained 6 bases not matched to a gene. Germline CDR1 and CDR2: SGHTA and FQGNSA. The CDR3 has 14 residues. The CDR3 sequence: CASSFLGRGNEQFF. DNA of the CDR3: TGTGCCAGCAGCTTCTTGGGGCGGGGGAATGAGCAGTTCTTC.

This chain connects TRBV5-1 to TRBJ2-1; no clear D. Germline V gives CDR1 SGHRS, CDR2 YFSETQ. The CDR3 has 16 amino acids. With 0 bases removed from V and 1 base from J, the gap between germline ends came to 11 bases. The CDR3 DNA follows: TGCGCCAGCAGCTTGGTTCTCCTGCCTTCCTACAATGAGCAGTTCTTC. Its protein is CASSLVLLPSYNEQFF.

This clone was observed once. The same CDR3 is also encoded by other DNA sequences in this sample. The chain recombines TRBV28 with TRBJ1-1; D is possibly TRBD1 (5 bases). Trimming took off 6 bases at V and 1 base at J, with 12 bases between the two ends. CDR1 is MDHEN and CDR2 is SYDVKM in the germline V gene. CDR3 length equals 14 residues. CDR3 sequence reads: CASSLPGANTEAFF. The CDR3 bases are TGTGCCAGCAGCCTCCCCGGGGCGAACACTGAAGCTTTCTTT.

This clone was detected once. The chain recombines TRBV2 with TRBJ2-2; D perhaps matches TRBD1 (6 bases). The CDR3 totals 12 residues. The germline V gene encodes CDR1 SNHLY and CDR2 FYNNEI. The V gene lost 6 bases and the J gene lost 5 bases, with 7 bases spanning the gap. Written as DNA, the CDR3 is TGTGCCAGCAGGAGGGGGACCGGGGAGCTGTTTTTT. This sequence encodes CASRRGTGELFF.

The chain recombines TRBV5-4 with TRBJ2-5; 8 bases align to TRBD2. The V gene's germline CDR1 is SGHNT and CDR2 YYREEE (reference sequence). The CDR3 spans 15 residues. V was pared by 4 bases and J by 5 bases, with 10 bases of the junction left unmatched. In DNA, the CDR3 is TGTGCCAGCAGCCCTACCGGACTAGCAACCGAGACCCAGTACTTC. This translates into CASSPTGLATETQYF.

The J gene is TRBJ2-5, the V gene TRBV7-6; 13 bases agree with TRBD2. Trimming cost V 5 bases and J 5 bases; bases outside gene matches: 14. Germline V gene lookup returns CDR1 SGHVS and CDR2 FNYEAQ. The CDR3 contains 18 residues. This CDR3 is CASSPLGGTSGIGETQYF. The CDR3 DNA reads TGTGCCAGCAGCCCACTTGGGGGGACTAGCGGGATCGGGGAGACCCAGTACTTC.